These T cell receptor beta chains were read from a single sample in a study of T cell responses to AZD1222 COVID-19 vaccine. Data came from immunoSEQ multiplex PCR; TCRdb stores just in-frame clones and leaves some out. The table includes about 130,000 clones, around 90% detected once. Sample: peripheral blood, taken on day 0 of AZD1222 vaccination. These receptors all stem from an adult in good health. The CDR3 runs from the conserved cysteine through the conserved F or W.

>18|TRBV16|TRBJ1-5
CASSQSGALQGNNQPQHF
>13|TRBV5-1|TRBJ1-2
CASTDRADYGYTF
>16|TRBV18|TRBJ1-6
CASSPQPPAGDSPLHF
>14|TRBV6-5|TRBJ1-3
CASKRDRGGNTIYF
>11|TRBV28|TRBJ2-1
CVTSGGNEQFF
>13|TRBV6-5|TRBJ2-7
CASAASGRYEQYF
>12|TRBV6-5|TRBJ1-1
CASNYRAGEAFF
>14|TRBV9|TRBJ2-3
CASSSSGRGDTQYF
>16|TRBV10-3|TRBJ2-5
CAISEWGQGAQETQYF
>14|TRBV2|TRBJ1-2
CASSDAGTNYGYTF
>15|TRBV11-1|TRBJ1-5
CASSLGQGSNQPQHF
>16|TRBV10-3|TRBJ2-2
CAISDRDRENTGELFF
>16|TRBV29-1|TRBJ1-1
CSARIPGQGANTEAFF
>13|TRBV18|TRBJ1-2
CASSLGGEQESLF
>12|TRBV6-5|TRBJ2-3
CASSPLGDTQYF
>13|TRBV18|TRBJ1-1
CASSSQMNTEAFF
>16|TRBV5-8|TRBJ2-5
CASSLERGSLGETQYF
>15|TRBV19|TRBJ1-2
CASSIPASGGYGYTF
>18|TRBV10-2|TRBJ2-7
CASSESSGGAGGRDEQYF
>13|TRBV11-3|TRBJ1-1
CASSSNGGTEAFF
>13|TRBV30|TRBJ1-1
CAWSRQSNTEAFF
>15|TRBV5-1|TRBJ2-7
CASIKLDSYSYEQYF
>15|TRBV19|TRBJ1-4
CASSMTGTGNEKLFF
>18|TRBV9|TRBJ1-3
CASSVRDQGSRSGNTIYF
>13|TRBV2|TRBJ1-5
CASSGQINQPQHF
>16|TRBV7-2|TRBJ1-5
CASSLGNDFVTQPQHF
>14|TRBV5-1|TRBJ2-3
CASSWSGSKDTQYF
>15|TRBV18|TRBJ1-1
CASSPSGGGNTEAFF
>16|TRBV19|TRBJ1-5
CASSITGGGNNQPQHF